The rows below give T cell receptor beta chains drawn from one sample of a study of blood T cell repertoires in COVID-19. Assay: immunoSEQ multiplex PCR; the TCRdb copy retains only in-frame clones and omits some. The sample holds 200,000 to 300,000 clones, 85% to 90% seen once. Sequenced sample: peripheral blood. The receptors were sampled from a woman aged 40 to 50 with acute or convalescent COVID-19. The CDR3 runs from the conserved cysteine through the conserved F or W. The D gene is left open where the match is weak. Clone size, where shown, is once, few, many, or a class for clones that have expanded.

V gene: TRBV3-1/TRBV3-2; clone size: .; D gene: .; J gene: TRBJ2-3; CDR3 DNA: TGTGCCAGCAGCCAAATGGGGGGGCAGAGAGATACGCAGTATTTT; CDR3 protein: CASSQMGGQRDTQYF
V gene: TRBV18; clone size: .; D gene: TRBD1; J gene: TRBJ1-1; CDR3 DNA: TGTGCCAGCTCCCCCGGGACAGGGATATTTTCAAACACTGAAGCTTTCTTT; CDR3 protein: CASSPGTGIFSNTEAFF
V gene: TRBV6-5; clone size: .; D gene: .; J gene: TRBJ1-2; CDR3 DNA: TGTGCCACCAACCGGGGGGGGGAAGATGGCTACACCTTC; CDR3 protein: CATNRGGEDGYTF
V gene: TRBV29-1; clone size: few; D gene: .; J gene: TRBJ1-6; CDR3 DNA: TGCAGCGTTGCGGACAGATATAATTCACCCCTCCACTTT; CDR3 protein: CSVADRYNSPLHF
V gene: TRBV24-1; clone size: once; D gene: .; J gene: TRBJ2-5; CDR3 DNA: TGTGCCACCAGTGATTTGTCCCAACTCCAAGAGACCCAGTACTTC; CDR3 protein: CATSDLSQLQETQYF
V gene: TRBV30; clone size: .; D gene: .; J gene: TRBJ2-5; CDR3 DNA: TGTGCCTGGAGTGTCCAGGGAAAAGAGACCCAGTACTTC; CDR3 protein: CAWSVQGKETQYF
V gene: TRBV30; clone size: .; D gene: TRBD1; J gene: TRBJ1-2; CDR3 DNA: TGTGCCTGGATTCCTACCGGGACAGGGAGGTTTGGCTACACCTTC; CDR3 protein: CAWIPTGTGRFGYTF
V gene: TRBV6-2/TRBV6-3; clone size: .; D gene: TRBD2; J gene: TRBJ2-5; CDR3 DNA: TGTGCCAGCAGTCCCGAGCGGGGGTACCAAGAGACCCAGTACTTC; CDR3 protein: CASSPERGYQETQYF
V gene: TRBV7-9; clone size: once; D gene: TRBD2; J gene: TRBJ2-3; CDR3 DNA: TGTGCCAGCAGCTCGACTAGCGGGGGGGCCGGTGATACGCAGTATTTT; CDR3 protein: CASSSTSGGAGDTQYF
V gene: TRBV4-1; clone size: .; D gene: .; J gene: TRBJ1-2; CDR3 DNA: TGCGCCAGCAGCCAAGATTTAACAGGCAGAAATGGCTACACCTTC; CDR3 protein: CASSQDLTGRNGYTF
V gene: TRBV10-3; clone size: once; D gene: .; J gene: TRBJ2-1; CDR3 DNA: TGTGCCATCAGTGAGTCAACAGAAAACAATGAGCAGTTCTTC; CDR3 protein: CAISESTENNEQFF
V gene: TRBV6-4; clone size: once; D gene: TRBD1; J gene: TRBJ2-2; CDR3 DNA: TGTGCCAGCAGTGCCCATCCGGGACAGGGTCCCGGGGAGCTGTTTTTT; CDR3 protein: CASSAHPGQGPGELFF
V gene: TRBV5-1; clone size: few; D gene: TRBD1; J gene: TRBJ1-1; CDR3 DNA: TGCGCCAGCAGCCTAGGGACAGGGAACACTGAAGCTTTCTTT; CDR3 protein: CASSLGTGNTEAFF
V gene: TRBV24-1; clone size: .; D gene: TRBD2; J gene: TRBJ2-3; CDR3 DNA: TGTGCCACCAGTTCAAGCGGGACGGCCCGGGATACGCAGTATTTT; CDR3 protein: CATSSSGTARDTQYF
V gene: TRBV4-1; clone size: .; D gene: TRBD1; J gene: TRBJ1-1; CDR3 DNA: TGCGCCAGCAGCCAAGATCTGGCAGGGGGCCTGAACACTGAAGCTTTCTTT; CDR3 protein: CASSQDLAGGLNTEAFF
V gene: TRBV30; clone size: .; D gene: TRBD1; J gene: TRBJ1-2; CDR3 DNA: TGTGCCTGGAAAGGGACAGGGCCCCGATATGGCTACACCTTC; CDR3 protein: CAWKGTGPRYGYTF
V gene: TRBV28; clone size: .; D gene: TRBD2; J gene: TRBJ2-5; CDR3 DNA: TGTGCCAGCAGTTTGGGGGACGCGGGTATTCGTAGCGGGGGCGCGTGGAAGACCCAGTACTTC; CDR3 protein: CASSLGDAGIRSGGAWKTQYF
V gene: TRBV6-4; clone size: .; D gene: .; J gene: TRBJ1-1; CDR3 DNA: TGTGCCAGCAGCAGGGACAAGGGCACTGAAGCTTTCTTT; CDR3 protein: CASSRDKGTEAFF
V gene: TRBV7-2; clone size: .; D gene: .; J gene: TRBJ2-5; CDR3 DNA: TGTGCCAGCAGCTTACAGGGTGAGACCCAGTACTTC; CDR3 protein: CASSLQGETQYF
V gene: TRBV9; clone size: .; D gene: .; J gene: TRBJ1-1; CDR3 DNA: TGTGCCAGCACCGAGCTGTTGAACACTGAAGCTTTCTTT; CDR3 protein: CASTELLNTEAFF